Presented here are 21 T cell receptor beta chains from one specimen sequenced in a study of blood T cell repertoires in COVID-19. Repertoires were generated with immunoSEQ multiplex PCR, while TCRdb's copy carries only in-frame clones and drops some. Seen here are hundreds of thousands of clones, roughly 80% observed once, and the top ten hold 4.8%. Specimen: PBMCs or T cells enriched from blood (not recorded which). The receptor set was obtained from a woman in her fifties or sixties who had been exposed to COVID-19.

The chain has TRBV11-2 and TRBJ1-2, with 7 positions matching TRBD1. V trimming: 2 bases; J trimming: 2 bases; junction bases outside the gene matches: 5. Germline V gives CDR1 SGHAT, CDR2 FQNNGV. The CDR3 contains 15 residues. CDR3 sequence (DNA): TGTGCCAGCAGCTTATATCGGGACAGAAACTATGGCTACACCTTC. Its translation: CASSLYRDRNYGYTF.

The chain couples TRBV5-1 to TRBJ1-4; TRBD1 agrees at 8 bases. V trimming: 5 bases; J trimming: 8 bases; junction bases outside the gene matches: 5. Germline V gene data show CDR1 as SGHRS and CDR2 as YFSETQ. The CDR3 loop spans 13 amino acids. This CDR3 is CASREGTGEKLFF. For the CDR3, the DNA is TGCGCCAGCAGGGAGGGGACAGGAGAAAAACTGTTTTTT.

V gene TRBV4-3 combines with J gene TRBJ1-2, with D possibly being TRBD1 (5 bases). CDR3 size: 15 residues. Germline-derived CDR1 and CDR2 are LGHNA and YSLEER. The V end lost 1 base, the J end lost 0 bases, and 9 bases lay between the germline ends. CDR3: CASSQARRANYGYTF. Written as DNA, the CDR3 is TGCGCCAGCAGCCAAGCCCGCAGGGCTAACTATGGCTACACCTTC.

This clone was observed a handful of times. The V and J genes are TRBV5-1 and TRBJ2-7; D perhaps matches TRBD1 (6 bases). Germline CDR1 is SGHRS and CDR2 is YFSETQ. The CDR3 length is 16 residues. Trimming shortened V by 0 bases and J by 1 base, and 14 bases separated the two germline ends. The CDR3 loop is CASSLVAGANSYEQYF. Here the CDR3 DNA reads TGCGCCAGCAGCTTGGTGGCAGGGGCCAATTCCTACGAGCAGTACTTC.

The rearrangement joins TRBV7-6 to TRBJ2-7; 7 bases are shared with TRBD1. Germline CDR1 SGHVS, CDR2 FNYEAQ. This CDR3 is built from 15 residues. The junction had 6 bases not matched to a gene; V was cut back by 2 bases and J by 2 bases. The CDR3 DNA reads TGTGCCAGCAGCTTAATCGGGACAGAGCCCTACGAGCAGTACTTC. Amino acid sequence: CASSLIGTEPYEQYF. Drawing the rest from reference TRBV7-6 and TRBJ2-7, the complete variable domain is GAGVSQSPRYKVTKRGQDVALRCDPISGHVSLYWYRQALGQGPEFLTYFNYEAQQDKSGLPNDRFSAERPEGSISTLTIQRTEQRDSAMYRCASSLIGTEPYEQYFGPGTRLTVT.

In this sample, this clone turned up once. The CDR3 nucleotides read TGTGCCAGCAGTGACCTTGGCGGGGCCACAGATACGCAGTATTTT. It yields the protein CASSDLGGATDTQYF. The chain couples TRBV2 to TRBJ2-3; a possible D gene is TRBD2 (6 bases). With 3 bases removed from V and 2 bases from J, the gap between germline ends came to 12 bases. This CDR3 contains 15 residues. Germline V lookup: CDR1 SNHLY, CDR2 FYNNEI.

This chain links TRBV5-6 with TRBJ2-3; 8 bases map to TRBD2. V was pared by 7 bases and J by 1 base, with 11 bases of the junction left unmatched. The CDR3 runs 16 residues. Germline values: CDR1 SGHDT, CDR2 YYEEEE. The CDR3 coding sequence is TGTGCCAGCCGCTACACTGGACTAGCCCGCACAGATACGCAGTATTTT. This encodes CASRYTGLARTDTQYF.

V and J are TRBV27 and TRBJ1-1, with 7 bases matching TRBD1. Losses at the gene ends were 8 bases for V and 1 base for J; bases not matched to a gene: 1. The germline CDR1 and CDR2 sequences are MNHEY and SMNVEV (reference sequence). This CDR3 region has 12 residues. CDR3 in amino acids: CASRTGNTEAFF. The CDR3 coding sequence is TGTGCCAGCCGGACAGGGAACACTGAAGCTTTCTTT.

The chain couples TRBV19 to TRBJ1-1, with D possibly being TRBD1 (5 bases). Germline CDR1 LNHDA, CDR2 SQIVND (reference sequence). The CDR3 has 15 amino acids. V was trimmed by 2 bases and J by 6 bases, leaving 16 bases between them. CDR3 in amino acids: CASSISKGILAEAFF. CDR3 bases: TGTGCCAGTAGTATATCCAAGGGGATCTTGGCTGAAGCTTTCTTT.

This chain connects TRBV7-2 to TRBJ2-7; 10 bases match TRBD1. With V trimmed by 5 bases and J by 6 bases, 7 bases remained unmatched. Germline CDR1 SGHTA, CDR2 FQGNSA. This CDR3 is built from 14 residues. In nucleotides, the CDR3 is TGTGCCAGCAGCCCACGGACAGGGGGTCCCGAGCAGTACTTC. This sequence encodes CASSPRTGGPEQYF.

V is TRBV29-1 and J is TRBJ1-2; TRBD1 might be the D (5 bases). The V end was cut by 5 bases, the J end by 6 bases, with 10 bases between. CDR1 is SQVTM and CDR2 is ANQGSEA in the germline V gene. The CDR3 sequence is 11 residues long. The CDR3 sequence: CSVPRVDGYTF. In DNA form, the CDR3 reads TGCAGCGTTCCCAGGGTGGATGGCTACACCTTC.

The chain recombines TRBV4-1 with TRBJ2-5, with 11 bases fitting TRBD2. Germline V lookup: CDR1 MGHRA, CDR2 YSYEKL. This CDR3 region has 14 residues. After removal of 4 bases from V and 3 bases from J, the junction contained 1 base not matched to a gene. CDR3 protein: CASSPGLAEETQYF. The CDR3 nucleotides are TGCGCCAGCAGCCCGGGACTAGCGGAAGAGACCCAGTACTTC.

This chain uses TRBV2 with TRBJ1-2; the match to TRBD1 covers 12 bases. Germline lookup yields CDR1 SNHLY and CDR2 FYNNEI. The V segment lost 5 bases and the J segment 8 bases; nucleotides outside the gene matches: 9. CDR3 length equals 15 residues. This chain's CDR3 is CASSTMGQGARGYTF. The CDR3 DNA reads as TGTGCCAGCAGTACCATGGGACAGGGGGCAAGGGGCTACACCTTC.

This clone occurred once. CDR3 coding DNA: TGTGCCAGCAGCACAGGGGGGAATGGCTACACCTTC. This gives the protein CASSTGGNGYTF. The genes are TRBV9 and TRBJ1-2; 8 positions agree with TRBD1. The ends lost 4 bases at V and 6 bases at J; junction bases unmatched: 2. Germline V gene sequence: CDR1 SGDLS, CDR2 YYNGEE. This CDR3 contains 12 residues.

This chain links TRBV15 with TRBJ2-2, with a weak D call TRBD2 (6 bases). CDR3 length equals 14 residues. Germline values: CDR1 LNHNV, CDR2 YYDKDF (reference sequence). V lost 3 bases, J lost 5 bases, and 10 bases lay in between. The CDR3 region has the DNA TGTGCCACCAGCAGGGGACTTATTACCGGGGAGCTGTTTTTT. This sequence encodes CATSRGLITGELFF.

The V and J genes are TRBV10-3 and TRBJ1-3; 7 bases are shared with TRBD1. The germline gives CDR1 ENHRY, CDR2 SYGVKD. The CDR3 is 17 residues long. V gave up 7 bases and J gave up 0 bases; unmatched junction bases: 12. Here the CDR3 reads CAIKEDRASFSGNTIYF. CDR3 coding DNA: TGTGCCATCAAGGAAGACAGGGCCTCCTTCTCTGGAAACACCATATATTTT.

This chain connects TRBV30 to TRBJ1-4; a possible D gene is TRBD1 (5 bases). The germline V gene has CDR1 GTSNPN and CDR2 SVGIG (reference sequence). The CDR3 extends over 14 amino acids. Trimming left V 1 base short and J 5 bases short, with 11 bases between. CDR3 amino acids: CAWSGGGKNEKLFF. In DNA form, the CDR3 reads TGTGCCTGGAGTGGGGGGGGTAAGAATGAAAAACTGTTTTTT. Based on the CDR3 plus reference TRBV30 and TRBJ1-4, the full variable domain is SQTIHQWPATLVQPVGSPLSLECTVEGTSNPNLYWYRQAAGRGLQLLFYSVGIGQISSEVPQNLSASRPQDRQFILSSKKLLLSDSGFYLCAWSGGGKNEKLFFGSGTQLSVL.

The genes are TRBV5-4 and TRBJ1-1; 7 positions agree with TRBD1. CDR1 is SGHNT, CDR2 YYREEE, per germline (reference sequence). The ends lost 4 bases at V and 0 bases at J; junction bases unmatched: 3. CDR3 length: 14 residues. CDR3 protein: CASSNDRVNTEAFF. In DNA form, the CDR3 reads TGTGCCAGCAGCAACGACAGGGTGAACACTGAAGCTTTCTTT.

The chain has TRBV7-9 and TRBJ2-1; 7 bases align to TRBD2. The CDR3 is 15 amino acids. The V gene end was trimmed by 7 bases and the J gene end by 5 bases; junction bases not matched to a gene: 11. Germline lookup yields CDR1 SEHNR and CDR2 FQNEAQ (reference sequence). The CDR3 reads CASTLAGDLNNEQFF. The CDR3 DNA is TGTGCCAGCACCCTGGCGGGGGACCTTAACAATGAGCAGTTCTTC.

This chain connects TRBV6-1 to TRBJ1-1; 11 nucleotides line up with TRBD1. Germline CDR1 is MNHNS and CDR2 is SASEGT. J gave up 12 bases and V 0 bases, and 6 bases lay outside the gene matches. The CDR3 contains 14 residues. The CDR3 DNA reads TGTGCCAGCAGTGAAGCGGGACAGGGGGTGGTGACTTTCTTT. Protein product: CASSEAGQGVVTFF.

V and J are TRBV5-1 and TRBJ2-5, with 15 bases lining up with TRBD2. Trimming took 4 bases from V and 1 from J; bases not matched to a gene: 8. Germline loops: CDR1 SGHRS, CDR2 YFSETQ. The CDR3 has 18 amino acids. CDR3 bases: TGCGCCAGCAGCCAGGGACTAGCGGGGGGAATACCCCAAGAGACCCAGTACTTC. Translating it yields CASSQGLAGGIPQETQYF. Full variable domain (rest looked up from reference TRBV5-1 and TRBJ2-5): KAGVTQTPRYLIKTRGQQVTLSCSPISGHRSVSWYQQTPGQGLQFLFEYFSETQRNKGNFPGRFSGRQFSNSRSEMNVSTLELGDSALYLCASSQGLAGGIPQETQYFGPGTRLLVL.